These 21 T cell receptor beta chains share one sample of origin, sequenced in a study of STAT5B mutations in CD4+ large granular lymphocyte leukemia. The data were produced by immunoSEQ multiplex PCR, yet TCRdb's version contains in-frame clones alone and is incomplete. The table has tens of thousands of clones, around 80% seen once. Material for sequencing was CD4+ T cells from blood buffy coats. These receptors were taken from a human donor in good health.

This clone was seen a single time. The chain couples TRBV5-1 to TRBJ1-4; TRBD1 is a possible D gene (5 bases). V lost 4 bases and J 4 bases, leaving 14 bases between the germline ends. CDR3 length: 15 residues. Germline V CDR1 and CDR2: SGHRS, YFSETQ. The CDR3 bases are TGCGCCAGCAGCCGATTCAGGGCGGGTAATGAAAAACTGTTTTTT. This gives the protein CASSRFRAGNEKLFF.

V and J are TRBV7-9 and TRBJ2-1, with 7 bases fitting TRBD1. CDR3 length equals 15 residues. Germline loops: CDR1 SEHNR, CDR2 FQNEAQ (reference sequence). After removal of 0 bases from V and 6 bases from J, the junction contained 5 bases not matched to a gene. Here the CDR3 reads CASSLAGSGGNEQFF. The CDR3, as DNA: TGTGCCAGCAGCTTAGCGGGTTCAGGGGGCAATGAGCAGTTCTTC.

This chain joins TRBV6-5 and TRBJ2-5, with D unclear. CDR1 is MNHEY, CDR2 SVGAGI, per germline. V lost 8 bases and J lost 4, with 8 bases in between. The CDR3 has 11 amino acids. In DNA form, the CDR3 reads TGTGCCAGCGGGATGGGAGAGACCCAGTACTTC. Its protein product is CASGMGETQYF.

The chain carries TRBV4-2 and TRBJ1-1; TRBD1 matches 8 bases. Germline V gene sequence: CDR1 LGHNA, CDR2 YNFKEQ. The CDR3 is 17 amino acids. The V and J ends lost 2 bases and 3 bases, in that order; junction bases with no gene match: 11. The CDR3 reads CASSQHTPGGWYTEAFF. The CDR3 nucleotides are TGTGCCAGCAGCCAACATACTCCAGGGGGCTGGTACACTGAAGCTTTCTTT.

In its sample, this clone was seen a few times. The rearrangement joins TRBV6-1 to TRBJ1-1; D is perhaps TRBD1 (6 bases). Per the germline V gene, CDR1 is MNHNS and CDR2 is SASEGT. V shed 1 base and J shed 4 bases, with 7 bases lying between them. This CDR3 region has 13 residues. In nucleotides, the CDR3 is TGTGCCAGCAGTGAAGAGGGGGTCACTGAAGCTTTCTTT. It yields the protein CASSEEGVTEAFF.

On this clone itself: The junction departs from germline at one end; a sequencing error may be responsible. V and J are TRBV2 and TRBJ2-1; D possibly uses TRBD1 or TRBD2 (5 bases each). There are 15 residues in the CDR3. From germline, CDR1 is SNHLY and CDR2 FYNNEI. DNA of the CDR3: TGTGCCAGCAGTTCTGACGGGACGGGATACAATGCGCAGTTCTTC. This sequence encodes CASSSDGTGYNAQFF.

This sequence joins TRBV28 and TRBJ2-1; D possibly uses TRBD1 or TRBD2 (6 bases each). The germline V gene encodes CDR1 MDHEN and CDR2 SYDVKM. This CDR3 spans 14 amino acids. Trimming removed 2 bases from V and 5 bases from J, with 10 bases in between. The DNA of the CDR3 is TGTGCCAGCAGTTTAGGGGGGCGCCACAATGAGCAGTTCTTC. As protein: CASSLGGRHNEQFF.

The CDR3: CAWSVGGRETQYF. CDR3 nucleotides: TGTGCCTGGAGTGTAGGGGGGAGAGAGACCCAGTACTTC. This sequence joins TRBV30 and TRBJ2-5; D could derive from TRBD1 or TRBD2 (6 bases each). V was shortened by 0 bases and J by 4 bases, with 9 bases between the two germline ends. The germline CDR1 and CDR2 sequences are GTSNPN and SVGIG (reference sequence). The CDR3 sequence is 13 residues long.

The chain recombines TRBV7-9 with TRBJ2-2, with D possibly matching TRBD2 (5 bases). The CDR3 runs to 15 residues. Trimming cost V 1 base and J 4 bases, with 10 bases left between them. Germline values: CDR1 SEHNR, CDR2 FQNEAQ (reference sequence). The CDR3 DNA reads TGTGCCAGCAGCTTAGGGGTAGCGATCACCGGGGAGCTGTTTTTT. The encoded protein is CASSLGVAITGELFF.

This clone has a single count. The genes are TRBV9 and TRBJ2-3; maybe TRBD2 (6 bases). CDR1 is SGDLS and CDR2 is YYNGEE in the germline V gene. The germline V and J ends were trimmed by 5 bases and 6 bases, with 19 bases remaining between them. The CDR3 consists of 15 residues. The CDR3 spells CASSSDGSARDTQYF. In DNA, the CDR3 is TGTGCCAGCAGTTCCGACGGGAGCGCGAGGGATACGCAGTATTTT.

The chain has TRBV4-3 and TRBJ1-2, with 7 nucleotides matching TRBD1. The CDR3 runs 15 residues. The junction had 5 bases not matched to a gene; V was cut back by 0 bases and J by 4 bases. The germline V gene has CDR1 LGHNA and CDR2 YSLEER. The CDR3 nucleotides read TGCGCCAGCAGCCAAGAAGAAGGGGGCGGCTATGGCTACACCTTC. Translated: CASSQEEGGGYGYTF.

For the CDR3, the DNA is TGTGCCAGCAGACCACAGAATCCCGGCACTGAAGCTTTCTTT. Amino acid sequence: CASRPQNPGTEAFF. The chain combines TRBV28 with TRBJ1-1; no clear D gene. Germline-derived CDR1 and CDR2 are MDHEN and SYDVKM. V was cut by 6 bases and J by 4 bases, with 15 bases left in between. The CDR3 extends over 14 amino acids.

V is TRBV5-8 and J is TRBJ2-5; D is tentatively TRBD1 or TRBD2 (5 bases each). Germline loops: CDR1 SGHTS, CDR2 YDEGEE. V lost 3 bases and J lost 5, with 17 bases in between. This CDR3 contains 15 residues. The CDR3 DNA follows: TGTGCCAGCAGCTCGGGTGTGGGGGTCGGTGAGACCCAGTACTTC. Encoded protein: CASSSGVGVGETQYF.

The gene calls are TRBV7-2 and TRBJ2-3; D call uncertain. V lost 5 bases and J lost 6, with 12 bases in between. The germline V gene has CDR1 SGHTA and CDR2 FQGNSA. The CDR3 runs 13 residues. Here the CDR3 reads CASSLDLGDTQYF. CDR3 bases: TGTGCCAGCAGCCTCGACTTAGGGGATACGCAGTATTTT.

The chain combines TRBV7-8 with TRBJ2-7, with 9 bases matching TRBD2. The CDR3 consists of 16 residues. Trimming took 1 base from V and 6 from J; bases not matched to a gene: 10. From germline, CDR1 is SGHVS and CDR2 FQNEAQ. CDR3 sequence reads: CASSLGGRGRGAEQYF. DNA for the CDR3: TGTGCCAGCAGCTTAGGCGGGAGGGGACGGGGGGCCGAGCAGTACTTC.

Only a few counts were recorded for this clone. The V gene is TRBV4-1, the J gene TRBJ1-2; D remains unclear. The V gene lost 6 bases and the J gene lost 3 bases, with 11 bases spanning the gap. Germline values: CDR1 MGHRA, CDR2 YSYEKL. The CDR3 runs 13 residues. CDR3 nucleotides: TGCGCCAGCAGTAGGGAGGGTGACTATGGCTACACCTTC. Encoded protein: CASSREGDYGYTF.

This clone was counted once. The chain combines TRBV4-3 with TRBJ2-1; maybe TRBD2 (6 bases). This CDR3 region has 14 residues. Germline values: CDR1 LGHNA, CDR2 YSLEER. Trimming left V 1 base short and J 2 bases short, with 6 bases between. DNA of the CDR3: TGCGCCAGCAGCCAAGCGGGAGCCTACAATGAGCAGTTCTTC. Protein product: CASSQAGAYNEQFF.

This chain connects TRBV5-6 to TRBJ2-3; 8 nucleotides align to TRBD1. The CDR3 is made up of 15 amino acids. The junction had 3 bases not matched to a gene; V was cut back by 1 base and J by 2 bases. Germline CDR1 reads SGHDT; CDR2 reads YYEEEE. The CDR3: CASSLTGQVTDTQYF. The CDR3 region has the DNA TGTGCCAGCAGCTTGACGGGACAGGTCACAGATACGCAGTATTTT.

The chain joins TRBV6-5 to TRBJ2-7, with D tentatively TRBD2 (7 bases). In germline, CDR1 is MNHEY, CDR2 SVGAGI. The length of the CDR3 is 15 residues. Trimming removed 2 bases at V and 2 bases at J, with 13 bases between. CDR3 region: CASSYGGAITYEQYF. The CDR3 region has the DNA TGTGCCAGCAGTTACGGGGGGGCCATTACCTACGAGCAGTACTTC.

As DNA, the CDR3 is TGTGCCAGCTCACCTCGGGACCATCAGCCCCAGCATTTT. Its protein is CASSPRDHQPQHF. The chain uses TRBV18 and TRBJ1-5; D might be TRBD1 (5 bases). There are 13 residues in the CDR3. In germline, CDR1 is KGHSH, CDR2 LQKENI. Trimming stripped 3 bases from V and 5 bases from J, with 8 bases between.

The chain recombines TRBV19 with TRBJ1-4, with 7 positions matching TRBD1. This CDR3 is built from 19 residues. CDR1 and CDR2 (germline): LNHDA, SQIVND (reference sequence). V gave up 4 bases and J gave up 2 bases; unmatched junction bases: 16. The CDR3 is CASSKAQGVFISTNEKLFF. Written as DNA, the CDR3 is TGTGCCAGTAGTAAGGCTCAGGGGGTCTTCATCTCCACTAATGAAAAACTGTTTTTT.